Below are 20 T cell receptor beta chains sequenced from a single sample in a study of blood T cells in healthy people across ages. A J-beta primer mix and a sample-barcoded 5' primer were used in a second PCR of roughly 6 to 12 cycles. TCRdb called the 5' RACE reads again in MiXCR, with one record for every CDR3 protein. The table includes around 1,700,000 distinct CDR3 sequences, roughly 30% detected once. Sequencing was performed on blood. All receptors come from a woman under 40 in good health.

This clonotype was counted only a few times. The rearrangement uses TRBV7-2 and TRBJ2-4; TRBD2 might be the D (5 bases). Trimming shortened V by 3 bases and J by 5 bases, and 14 bases separated the two germline ends. The CDR3 runs to 15 residues. The germline V gene has CDR1 SGHTA and CDR2 FQGNSA. Here the CDR3 reads CASSFRRRGQNIQYF. Written as DNA, the CDR3 is TGTGCCAGCAGCTTTAGAAGACGGGGTCAAAACATTCAGTACTTC.

This clonotype was counted between two and nine times. The chain carries TRBV5-1 and TRBJ2-1, with D perhaps TRBD2 (6 bases). The CDR3 sequence is 18 residues long. Germline V gene sequence: CDR1 SGHRS, CDR2 YFSETQ. Trimming shortened V by 1 base and J by 6 bases, and 23 bases separated the two germline ends. CDR3 in amino acids: CASSLSISERAMGNEQFF. The CDR3 DNA follows: TGCGCCAGCAGCTTGAGTATCTCGGAGCGGGCCATGGGCAATGAGCAGTTCTTC.

The J gene is TRBJ2-1, the V gene TRBV20-1, with D perhaps TRBD1 or TRBD2 (6 bases each). The DNA matches TRBJ2-7 better at its end, which makes the J call doubtful. The CDR3 length is 17 residues. CDR1 and CDR2 from the germline V gene are DFQATT and SNEGSKA (reference sequence). The CDR3 sequence is CSARQVVGGRNYNEQYF. The CDR3 DNA reads TGCAGTGCTAGGCAGGTTGTTGGGGGGCGGAACTACAATGAGCAGTACTTC.

The chain has TRBV30 and TRBJ2-3; D remains ambiguous. This CDR3 is built from 12 residues. V was pared by 3 bases and J by 6 bases, with 10 bases between. Germline CDR1 is GTSNPN and CDR2 is SVGIG (reference sequence). The CDR3 loop reads CAWSLGRDTQYF. The DNA of the CDR3 is TGTGCCTGGAGCCTAGGACGGGATACGCAGTATTTT.

At least ten counts were recorded for this clonotype. The V call is TRBV5-1, the J call TRBJ2-7; 9 bases agree with TRBD2. CDR1 and CDR2 from the germline V gene are SGHRS and YFSETQ. The CDR3 totals 15 residues. After removal of 1 base from V and 4 bases from J, the junction contained 6 bases not matched to a gene. The DNA for the CDR3 is TGCGCCAGCAGCTTGTCGGCTAGCGGGATATACGAGCAGTACTTC. It specifies CASSLSASGIYEQYF.

The chain joins TRBV4-3 to TRBJ2-1; 11 bases align to TRBD2. The CDR3 runs 15 residues. Per germline, CDR1 LGHNA and CDR2 YSLEER. Losses at the gene ends were 5 bases for V and 8 bases for J; bases not matched to a gene: 8. CDR3 region: CASSLRLAGSYEQFF. The CDR3 DNA reads as TGCGCCAGCAGCTTACGACTAGCGGGGTCATATGAGCAGTTCTTC.

The table lists this clonotype with a few counts. The V and J genes are TRBV5-1 and TRBJ2-3; maybe TRBD2 (5 bases). The CDR3 spans 16 residues. V was clipped by 0 bases and J by 3 bases, with 14 bases between them. The germline V gene has CDR1 SGHRS and CDR2 YFSETQ. The CDR3: CASSLGFEGRTDTQYF. The DNA for the CDR3 is TGCGCCAGCAGCTTGGGATTCGAGGGCAGAACAGATACGCAGTATTTT.

The chain has TRBV25-1 and TRBJ1-1; 7 bases fit TRBD1. The CDR3 covers 16 residues. Trimming removed 3 bases from V and 2 bases from J; junction bases left unmatched: 9. Germline values: CDR1 MGHDK, CDR2 SYGVNS. Here the CDR3 DNA reads TGTGCCAGCAGTGACCTACTGACAGGGCGCAACACTGAAGCTTTCTTT. It yields the protein CASSDLLTGRNTEAFF.

The J gene is TRBJ1-5, the V gene TRBV6-1, with D possibly matching TRBD1 (6 bases). The CDR3 loop spans 15 amino acids. The germline V gene encodes CDR1 MNHNS and CDR2 SASEGT. Trimming removed 6 bases at V and 4 bases at J, with 16 bases between. CDR3 nucleotide sequence: TGTGCCAGCAGCACCAACAGGGTTCGGAATCAGCCCCAGCATTTT. The encoded protein is CASSTNRVRNQPQHF.

A remark on this clonotype: This may stem from a read error, because a much larger clone lies one nucleotide away. V gene TRBV5-1 combines with J gene TRBJ1-2, with TRBD1 matching over 10 bases. V shed 2 bases and J 9 bases; nucleotides not matched to a gene: 10. The CDR3 extends over 15 amino acids. Germline V lookup: CDR1 SGHRS, CDR2 YFSETQ. CDR3 sequence: CASSFGDRGEYSYTF. DNA for the CDR3: TGCGCCAGCAGCTTTGGGGACAGGGGAGAATATAGCTACACCTTC.

V gene TRBV27 combines with J gene TRBJ2-1; the D gene could be TRBD1 or TRBD2 (5 bases each). CDR3 length equals 11 residues. V was pared by 7 bases and J by 16 bases, with 17 bases between. Germline lookup yields CDR1 MNHEY and CDR2 SMNVEV (reference sequence). CDR3 protein: CASKSGTSVFF. Here the CDR3 DNA reads TGTGCCAGCAAATCCGGGACCTCCGTCTTCTTC.

This clonotype was recorded only once. This sequence joins TRBV20-1 and TRBJ2-7; tentatively, D is TRBD1 or TRBD2 (5 bases each). The tail of the sequence fits TRBJ2-4 better, so the J call may be wrong. Germline V CDR1 and CDR2: DFQATT, SNEGSKA (reference sequence). CDR3 size: 14 residues. CDR3 loop: CSALSKRGGNIQYF. CDR3 nucleotides: TGCAGTGCTTTATCAAAGAGGGGTGGGAACATTCAGTACTTC.

This clonotype was recorded only once. The rearrangement links TRBV13 to TRBJ2-2; 7 nucleotides agree with TRBD1. Germline V gene lookup returns CDR1 PRHDT and CDR2 FYEKMQ (reference sequence). After removal of 5 bases from V and 7 bases from J, the junction contained 7 bases not matched to a gene. This CDR3 contains 14 residues. The CDR3 reads CASSTTGMDGELFF. The CDR3 DNA follows: TGTGCCAGCAGCACGACAGGGATGGACGGGGAGCTGTTTTTT.

The rearrangement uses TRBV20-1 and TRBJ1-1, with TRBD1 matching over 8 bases. The junction had 11 bases not matched to a gene; V was cut back by 3 bases and J by 14 bases. This CDR3 spans 12 amino acids. CDR1 and CDR2 (germline): DFQATT, SNEGSKA (reference sequence). CDR3: CSASSGTGSPFF. CDR3 sequence (DNA): TGCAGTGCTAGTTCCGGGACAGGTTCCCCATTCTTT.

This clonotype was seen a few times. V usage is TRBV18 and J usage is TRBJ1-5, with D hard to call. This CDR3 has 14 amino acids. V dropped 4 bases and J dropped 0 bases, with 7 bases sitting between them. In germline, CDR1 is KGHSH, CDR2 LQKENI. CDR3 bases: TGTGCCAGCTCACTTAGTTATAGCAATCAGCCCCAGCATTTT. It is translated as CASSLSYSNQPQHF.

This clonotype showed up just a few times. The V and J genes are TRBV12-5 and TRBJ2-5; D possibly uses TRBD1 or TRBD2 (6 bases each). The V gene's germline CDR1 is LGHNT and CDR2 FRNRAP. V was trimmed by 7 bases and J by 5 bases, leaving 17 bases between them. CDR3 length equals 14 residues. CDR3: CASVRDILAETQYF. The CDR3 bases are TGTGCTAGTGTCCGGGACATCCTAGCGGAGACCCAGTACTTC.

V is TRBV20-1 and J is TRBJ2-1; TRBD2 matches at 11 bases. There are 18 residues in the CDR3. Germline CDR1 DFQATT, CDR2 SNEGSKA (reference sequence). V was pared by 6 bases and J by 0 bases, with 13 bases of the junction left unmatched. CDR3 in amino acids: CSAGGLAGDSSSYNEQFF. CDR3 DNA sequence: TGCAGTGCAGGTGGACTAGCGGGCGATTCGAGCTCCTACAATGAGCAGTTCTTC.

This clonotype was recorded at least ten times. CDR3 amino acids: CASSQVGRAVAKNIQYF. In DNA, the CDR3 is TGCGCCAGCAGCCAAGTTGGTAGGGCTGTAGCCAAAAACATTCAGTACTTC. The V call is TRBV4-1, the J call TRBJ2-4; D not resolved. From germline, CDR1 is MGHRA and CDR2 YSYEKL. The CDR3 loop spans 17 amino acids. The V gene lost 1 base and the J gene lost 0 bases, with 13 bases spanning the gap.

Comments on this clonotype: A read error may be the cause here, since a much bigger clone is one base away. The chain has TRBV7-2 and TRBJ2-3; 12 bases line up with TRBD2. From germline, CDR1 is SGHTA and CDR2 FQGNSA. The CDR3 runs to 15 residues. The V gene end was trimmed by 8 bases and the J gene end by 12 bases; junction bases not matched to a gene: 15. DNA for the CDR3: TGTGCCAGCTGCCCCGGACTAGCGGGGCCGACAGGACAGTATTTT. Its protein product is CASCPGLAGPTGQYF.

This clonotype was counted many times. The chain recombines TRBV20-1 with TRBJ2-1, with 9 positions matching TRBD2. This CDR3 has 14 residues. Germline V CDR1 and CDR2: DFQATT, SNEGSKA (reference sequence). The trim removed 5 bases at V and 4 bases at J, leaving 6 bases unmatched. The CDR3 region has the DNA TGCAGTGCTTGGGGACTAGCAGATTACAATGAGCAGTTCTTC. Residues: CSAWGLADYNEQFF.